This T cell receptor beta chain comes out of a study of regulatory T cells in long-lasting Graves disease. Study findings and constraints: Among samples with persistent disease, TRBV28, TRBJ1-2 and TRBJ2-5 were favored.

TCRdb re-called the reads with MiXCR, one entry per CDR3 protein. The table records approximately 780 distinct CDR3 sequences, nearly 60% of them present only once. A remark on this clonotype: Antigen specificity is unknown.

Trimming removed 1 base at V and 2 bases at J, with 12 bases between. Germline V gives CDR1 SEHNR, CDR2 FQNEAQ (reference sequence). This CDR3 region has 16 residues. PBMC-derived RNA was used for the TCR library. The chain carries TRBV7-9 and TRBJ1-3, with D maybe TRBD1 (5 bases). This material consisted of peripheral blood mononuclear cells (PBMCs), taken with antithyroid drug treatment, in newly diagnosed or persistent Graves disease (not recorded which). The origin of this receptor is a female donor with Graves disease. Here the CDR3 DNA reads TGTGCCAGCAGCTTAGTGGTACCAGGGCCTGGAAACACCATATATTTT. Protein: CASSLVVPGPGNTIYF.